A single sample gave rise to the 27 T cell receptor beta chains below, sequenced in a study of response to subunit inactivated influenza vaccine. TCRdb re-called the RT-PCR reads through MiXCR, storing one row per CDR3 protein. Found here are about 500,000 distinct CDR3 sequences, more than 15% of them singletons; the top ten hold around 3%. This specimen was CD4+ T cells sorted from PBMCs, taken around 2 years after vaccination. These receptor sequences come from a man between 50 and 69 years old who received an inactivated influenza vaccine.

This clonotype was recorded a few times. The chain employs TRBV7-9 and TRBJ2-3; 11 bases match TRBD2. The CDR3 consists of 16 residues. Germline V CDR1 and CDR2: SEHNR, FQNEAQ (reference sequence). The V gene end was trimmed by 6 bases and the J gene end by 5 bases; junction bases not matched to a gene: 10. Written as DNA, the CDR3 is TGTGCCAGCAGACCTAATAGCGGGAGGGCCTTAGATACGCAGTATTTT. Translation gives CASRPNSGRALDTQYF.

The chain combines TRBV29-1 with TRBJ2-3; perhaps TRBD2 as D (5 bases). The V end was cut by 4 bases, the J end by 5 bases, with 7 bases between. Germline V CDR1 and CDR2: SQVTM, ANQGSEA. This CDR3 contains 11 residues. The DNA of the CDR3 is TGCAGCGTTGGACTACTAGATACGCAGTATTTT. Amino acid sequence: CSVGLLDTQYF.

The V call is TRBV12-3 or TRBV12-4, the J call TRBJ2-5; 11 bases fit TRBD1. The junction had 12 bases not matched to a gene; V was cut back by 5 bases and J by 4 bases. The CDR3 consists of 17 residues. CDR3 sequence reads: CASSPPTGTGGRETQYF. In nucleotides, the CDR3 is TGTGCCAGCAGTCCCCCTACCGGGACAGGGGGACGAGAGACCCAGTACTTC.

The table lists this clonotype with many counts. J is TRBJ2-5 and V is TRBV20-1; weak D call: TRBD1 (6 bases). CDR3 size: 12 residues. Between the trimmed V and J ends, which lost 4 bases and 1 base, there was a span of 7 bases. CDR1 is DFQATT and CDR2 is SNEGSKA in the germline V gene (reference sequence). This chain's CDR3 is CSANRAQETQYF. The CDR3 bases are TGCAGTGCTAACAGGGCCCAAGAGACCCAGTACTTC.

The sample holds many counts of this clonotype. The chain links TRBV12-3 or TRBV12-4 to TRBJ2-3; D is undetermined. V was trimmed by 4 bases and J by 2 bases, leaving 13 bases between them. CDR3 length equals 15 residues. CDR3 sequence (DNA): TGTGCCAGCAGTTCTCTGGGCAGCACCACAGATACGCAGTATTTT. Its translation: CASSSLGSTTDTQYF.

The sample holds a few counts of this clonotype. J is TRBJ1-2 and V is TRBV6-2 or TRBV6-3, with D maybe TRBD1 (6 bases). The V end was cut by 4 bases, the J end by 3 bases, with 12 bases between. The CDR3 totals 14 residues. The germline gives CDR1 MNHEY, CDR2 SVGEGT. CDR3 sequence (DNA): TGTGCCAGCAGTTTTCCAGGGGTATACTATGGCTACACCTTC. Protein sequence: CASSFPGVYYGYTF.

This clonotype was seen more than once but under ten times. The J gene is TRBJ2-7, the V gene TRBV20-1; the D gene is possibly TRBD2 (5 bases). Germline values: CDR1 DFQATT, CDR2 SNEGSKA (reference sequence). Trimming took 3 bases from V and 3 from J, leaving 9 bases between them. CDR3 length equals 12 residues. CDR3 bases: TGCAGTGCTAGTACTAGAGTCTACGAGCAGTACTTC. It encodes CSASTRVYEQYF.

This clonotype came up a few times. The chain couples TRBV4-3 to TRBJ2-6; D is undetermined. Germline-derived CDR1 and CDR2 are LGHNA and YSLEER. V gave up 5 bases and J gave up 0 bases, with 14 bases separating them. This CDR3 is built from 17 residues. CDR3 region: CASSAKQRSSGANVLTF. The CDR3 DNA sequence: TGCGCCAGCAGCGCTAAACAACGGTCCTCTGGGGCCAACGTCCTGACTTTC.

This clonotype came up once. The chain joins TRBV18 to TRBJ1-2; 8 bases map to TRBD1. The CDR3 sequence is 14 residues long. Germline CDR1 and CDR2: KGHSH and LQKENI. With V trimmed by 4 bases and J by 6 bases, 7 bases remained unmatched. This chain's CDR3 is CASSQETGADGYTF. The CDR3 DNA follows: TGTGCCAGCTCACAAGAGACAGGGGCGGATGGCTACACCTTC.

This sequence joins TRBV4-3 and TRBJ2-5, with 7 bases matching TRBD1. The germline gives CDR1 LGHNA, CDR2 YSLEER. The length of the CDR3 is 14 residues. J was trimmed by 6 bases and V by 1 base; bases with no gene match: 5. The CDR3 sequence: CASSQGTGVQTQYF. Written as DNA, the CDR3 is TGCGCCAGCAGCCAAGGAACAGGGGTGCAGACCCAGTACTTC.

This clonotype was observed many times. Here the CDR3 reads CASSLEAGGPTGELFF. CDR3 DNA sequence: TGCGCCAGCAGCTTGGAAGCGGGGGGCCCCACCGGGGAGCTGTTTTTT. V usage is TRBV5-1 and J usage is TRBJ2-2, with 9 bases that match TRBD2. Trimming at V came to 0 bases and at J to 4 bases, leaving 4 bases not matched to a gene. This CDR3 contains 16 residues. CDR1 is SGHRS, CDR2 YFSETQ, per germline.

This clonotype was observed a single time. A much bigger clone sits one base away, suggesting this may be a read error. The chain recombines TRBV5-1 with TRBJ2-3; no firm D call. The CDR3 covers 13 residues. The germline V gene has CDR1 SGHRS and CDR2 YFSETQ. V was cut by 4 bases and J by 7 bases, with 13 bases left in between. The CDR3 DNA reads as TGCGCCAGCAGCACCCCCGAAGGAAATACGCAGTATTTT. The encoded protein is CASSTPEGNTQYF.

J is TRBJ2-7 and V is TRBV6-2 or TRBV6-3, with D possibly called TRBD1 or TRBD2 (5 bases each). CDR1 and CDR2 from the germline V gene are MNHEY and SVGEGT. CDR3 length: 15 amino acids. The V gene lost 8 bases and the J gene lost 2 bases, with 19 bases spanning the gap. CDR3 loop: CASPKGRDLPYEQYF. The CDR3 coding sequence is TGTGCCAGCCCAAAGGGCAGGGACCTCCCCTACGAGCAGTACTTC.

This clonotype has just a few counts. V usage is TRBV28 and J usage is TRBJ1-5; 11 nucleotides line up with TRBD1. With 2 bases clipped from V and 5 bases from J, the junction kept 11 bases outside the gene matches. CDR3 length equals 18 residues. CDR1 is MDHEN, CDR2 SYDVKM, per germline. CDR3 amino acids: CASSLLIPGTGGHQPQHF. In DNA form, the CDR3 reads TGTGCCAGCAGTTTACTGATACCGGGGACAGGGGGTCATCAGCCCCAGCATTTT.

The V gene is TRBV4-2, the J gene TRBJ1-1, with TRBD1 identical over 7 bases. Trimming cost V 3 bases and J 4 bases; bases outside gene matches: 5. Germline CDR1 and CDR2: LGHNA and YNFKEQ. The CDR3 runs 14 residues. CDR3 loop: CASSHIRDSTEAFF. The CDR3 nucleotides are TGTGCCAGCAGCCACATCCGGGACAGCACTGAAGCTTTCTTT.

The rearrangement joins TRBV29-1 to TRBJ2-3; 8 bases agree with TRBD1. V lost 4 bases and J lost 3; bases outside the gene matches: 6. CDR1 and CDR2 (germline): SQVTM, ANQGSEA. The CDR3 spans 14 residues. The CDR3 protein is CSVGQGIITDTQYF. CDR3 DNA: TGCAGCGTTGGACAGGGGATAATTACAGATACGCAGTATTTT.

This clonotype has just a few counts. The V call is TRBV20-1, the J call TRBJ2-7, with 10 bases fitting TRBD2. V shed 3 bases and J 0 bases; nucleotides not matched to a gene: 11. Germline CDR1 reads DFQATT; CDR2 reads SNEGSKA (reference sequence). The CDR3 is made up of 17 amino acids. The DNA for the CDR3 is TGCAGTGCTAGCAGGGCTAGCGGGGGACTAAGCTCCTACGAGCAGTACTTC. Residues: CSASRASGGLSSYEQYF.

This clonotype has a single count. J is TRBJ2-7 and V is TRBV20-1, with 7 bases matching TRBD1. The germline CDR1 and CDR2 sequences are DFQATT and SNEGSKA (reference sequence). The CDR3 has 11 residues. Trimming took 6 bases from V and 4 from J; bases not matched to a gene: 3. The CDR3 sequence is CSATTGYEQYF. For the CDR3, the DNA is TGCAGTGCCACGACAGGGTACGAGCAGTACTTC.

This clonotype was picked up a small number of times. J is TRBJ2-7 and V is TRBV10-3; D remains ambiguous. The V gene lost 0 bases and the J gene lost 1 base, with 4 bases spanning the gap. CDR1 is ENHRY, CDR2 SYGVKD, per germline. The CDR3 has 13 residues. CDR3 residues: CAISESQSYEQYF. In DNA form, the CDR3 reads TGTGCCATCAGTGAGTCCCAGTCCTACGAGCAGTACTTC.

This clonotype has a handful of counts. This sequence joins TRBV6-1 and TRBJ2-2; 8 bases are shared with TRBD2. The CDR3 is 16 residues long. V shed 8 bases and J 3 bases; nucleotides not matched to a gene: 11. Germline V gene sequence: CDR1 MNHNS, CDR2 SASEGT. CDR3 region: CASGSFSGVYTGELFF. The CDR3 DNA follows: TGTGCCAGCGGATCATTTAGCGGGGTTTACACCGGGGAGCTGTTTTTT.

This clonotype was seen a single time. CDR3 loop: CSVTYGNSLSNYGYTF. DNA for the CDR3: TGCAGCGTTACGTACGGGAACAGCCTATCTAACTATGGCTACACCTTC. The chain links TRBV29-1 to TRBJ1-2, with D hard to call. This CDR3 comprises 16 residues. The germline V gene has CDR1 SQVTM and CDR2 ANQGSEA. The V end lost 5 bases, the J end lost 0 bases, and 19 bases lay between the germline ends.

The chain combines TRBV6-2 or TRBV6-3 with TRBJ2-2; D might be TRBD1 (5 bases). The germline V gene has CDR1 MNHEY and CDR2 SVGEGT. The length of the CDR3 is 16 residues. The V and J ends lost 6 bases and 0 bases respectively, with 14 bases between them. The DNA for the CDR3 is TGTGCCAGCAGCCGCCTAAGGACACCGAACACCGGGGAGCTGTTTTTT. Translated, it gives CASSRLRTPNTGELFF.

This clonotype showed up just a few times. The genes are TRBV7-6 and TRBJ2-1; 9 bases line up with TRBD2. The CDR3 has 18 amino acids. Germline V CDR1 and CDR2: SGHVS, FNYEAQ. V shed 5 bases, J shed 2 bases, and the junction held 13 bases outside the gene matches. The CDR3 reads CASSPPHIAGATYNEQFF. The DNA of the CDR3 is TGTGCCAGCAGCCCCCCCCATATAGCGGGAGCGACCTACAATGAGCAGTTCTTC.

This clonotype came up many times. This sequence joins TRBV5-1 and TRBJ2-3, with D perhaps TRBD1 (6 bases). The germline V gene has CDR1 SGHRS and CDR2 YFSETQ. The V end lost 3 bases, the J end lost 5 bases, and 16 bases lay between the germline ends. This CDR3 has 15 amino acids. This CDR3 is CASSYTGSTIDTQYF. DNA for the CDR3: TGCGCCAGCAGCTATACAGGGAGTACTATAGATACGCAGTATTTT.

The sample holds a few counts of this clonotype. The V and J genes are TRBV11-1 and TRBJ2-7, with 7 bases lining up with TRBD1. The V gene end was trimmed by 5 bases and the J gene end by 3 bases; junction bases not matched to a gene: 19. The germline CDR1 and CDR2 sequences are SGHAT and FQDESV (reference sequence). The CDR3 runs 18 residues. The CDR3 here is CASSIGLRTDRWVYEQYF. DNA of the CDR3: TGTGCCAGCAGCATAGGCTTAAGGACGGACAGGTGGGTCTACGAGCAGTACTTC.

The V call is TRBV29-1, the J call TRBJ2-3; 9 bases agree with TRBD2. This CDR3 has 16 residues. V dropped 4 bases and J dropped 0; count of bases not matched to a gene: 8. Germline-derived CDR1 and CDR2 are SQVTM and ANQGSEA. CDR3 sequence: CSVAAGGASSTDTQYF. CDR3 in DNA: TGCAGCGTTGCTGCGGGAGGGGCCTCGAGCACAGATACGCAGTATTTT.

There are a few counts of this clonotype. The chain combines TRBV20-1 with TRBJ2-3, with TRBD2 as a possible D gene (5 bases). Germline CDR1 and CDR2: DFQATT and SNEGSKA (reference sequence). CDR3 size: 15 residues. With 0 bases removed from V and 0 bases from J, the gap between germline ends came to 10 bases. The CDR3 DNA reads as TGCAGTGCTAGAGATACTAGGTCTAGCACAGATACGCAGTATTTT. As protein: CSARDTRSSTDTQYF.